The rows below give T cell receptor beta chains drawn from one sample of a study of graft-versus-host responses after intestinal transplantation. Profiled with immunoSEQ multiplex PCR; TCRdb holds only in-frame clones, not every one. The table records 90,000 to 150,000 clones, around 93% of them present only once. Their antigen targets remain unknown. Sample: unstimulated CD4+ T cells sorted from spleen or lymph node cells, taken before intestinal transplant. All receptors derive from a human donor who received an intestinal transplant. The CDR3 runs from the conserved cysteine through the conserved F or W. A D gene is named only where the DNA matches it firmly. For some rows the clone size is stated as once, few or many, or as a class when expanded; others skip it.

TRBV12-5,TRBD2,.,TRBJ2-5,TGTGCTAGTGGTTTAGGACTAGCGGAGGGGGAGACCCAGTACTTC,CASGLGLAEGETQYF
TRBV27,.,.,TRBJ2-1,TGTGCCAGCAGTTTTGATCGCAGGCGGGTACTATCCTACAATGAGCAGTTCTTC,CASSFDRRRVLSYNEQFF
TRBV6-1,TRBD1,.,TRBJ2-7,TGTGCCAGCAGTGAGACCGGGACAGCTTCCTACGAGCAGTACTTC,CASSETGTASYEQYF
TRBV5-1,TRBD1,few,TRBJ2-1,TGCGCCAGCAGCTTGGGGGACAGGGGCAATGAGCAGTTCTTC,CASSLGDRGNEQFF
TRBV15,.,.,TRBJ2-7,TGTGCCACCAGCAGAGATCCCGGAGGGCCGGGGTACGAGCAGTACTTC,CATSRDPGGPGYEQYF
TRBV28,TRBD2,few,TRBJ2-7,TGTGCCAGCAGTAATAGACTAGCGGAGTCCTACGAGCAGTACTTC,CASSNRLAESYEQYF
TRBV2,.,.,TRBJ1-1,TGTGCCAGCAGAAGGGGTTCGGTCGAAACTTTCTTT,CASRRGSVETFF
TRBV11-2,TRBD2,.,TRBJ2-5,TGTGCCAGCAGCTTAGGGGCTAGCGGGAGCTTAACCCAGTACTTC,CASSLGASGSLTQYF
TRBV5-4,.,.,TRBJ2-3,TGTGCCAGCAGCTTGGCCCAGGGCCGGGCAGATACGCAGTATTTT,CASSLAQGRADTQYF
TRBV2,TRBD2,.,TRBJ2-7,TGTGCCAGCAGGACCGGGACTAGCGGGAGCTACGAGCAGTACTTC,CASRTGTSGSYEQYF
TRBV6-6,TRBD1,.,TRBJ1-5,TGTGCCAGCAGTCCCCCCGACAGGGGGGACCAGCCCCAGCATTTT,CASSPPDRGDQPQHF